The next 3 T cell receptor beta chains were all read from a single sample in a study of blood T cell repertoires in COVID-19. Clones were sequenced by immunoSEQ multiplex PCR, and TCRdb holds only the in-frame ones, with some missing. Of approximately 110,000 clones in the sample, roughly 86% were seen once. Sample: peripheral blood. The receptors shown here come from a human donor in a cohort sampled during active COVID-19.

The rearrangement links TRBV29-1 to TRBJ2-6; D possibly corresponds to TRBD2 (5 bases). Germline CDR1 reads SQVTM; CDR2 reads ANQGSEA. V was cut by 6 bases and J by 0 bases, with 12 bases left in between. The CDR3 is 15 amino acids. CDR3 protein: CSVAGEVSGANVLTF. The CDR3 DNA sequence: TGCAGCGTGGCCGGGGAAGTCTCTGGGGCCAACGTCCTGACTTTC.

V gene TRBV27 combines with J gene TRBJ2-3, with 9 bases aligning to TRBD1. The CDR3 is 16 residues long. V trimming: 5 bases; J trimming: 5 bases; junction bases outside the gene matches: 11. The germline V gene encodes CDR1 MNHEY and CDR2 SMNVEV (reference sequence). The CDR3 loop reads CASSRGGQGFVDTQYF. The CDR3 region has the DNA TGTGCCAGCAGTAGAGGAGGACAGGGGTTTGTAGATACGCAGTATTTT.

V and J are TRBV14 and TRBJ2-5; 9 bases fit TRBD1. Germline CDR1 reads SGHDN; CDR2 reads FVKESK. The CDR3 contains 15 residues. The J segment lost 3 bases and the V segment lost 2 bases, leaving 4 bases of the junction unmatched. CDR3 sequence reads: CASSQLGQGKETQYF. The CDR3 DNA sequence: TGTGCCAGCAGCCAACTTGGACAGGGGAAAGAGACCCAGTACTTC.